Following are 25 T cell receptor beta chains from one sample sequenced in a study of graft-versus-host responses after intestinal transplantation. TCRdb keeps only in-frame clones here, not all; method: immunoSEQ multiplex PCR. The sample includes almost 55,000 clones, roughly nine tenths of them seen just once. This specimen consisted of PBMCs, obtained roughly 95 weeks after intestinal transplant. Receptors were obtained from a human patient who received an intestinal transplant, so some T cells may come from the graft donor.

Here the CDR3 DNA reads TGTGCCAGCAGTGCCTGGACTAGCCCTGACTACGAGCAGTACTTC. It yields the protein CASSAWTSPDYEQYF. This rearrangement joins TRBV6-1 to TRBJ2-7; 8 nucleotides align to TRBD2. From germline, CDR1 is MNHNS and CDR2 SASEGT. V lost 4 bases, J lost 3 bases, and 8 bases stayed unmatched. The CDR3 sequence is 15 residues long.

The chain is built from TRBV19 and TRBJ2-1; D perhaps matches TRBD1 (5 bases). Trimming took 7 bases from V and 0 from J, leaving 7 bases between them. The CDR3 runs 13 residues. Germline V gene lookup returns CDR1 LNHDA and CDR2 SQIVND (reference sequence). This CDR3 is CASTDSSYNEQFF. The CDR3 coding sequence is TGTGCCAGTACTGACAGCTCCTACAATGAGCAGTTCTTC.

V gene TRBV2 combines with J gene TRBJ2-1, with TRBD2 matching over 7 bases. Unmatched junction bases numbered 8, after V lost 7 bases and J lost 2 bases. This CDR3 comprises 15 residues. CDR1 SNHLY and CDR2 FYNNEI come from the germline V gene. The CDR3 DNA follows: TGTGCCAGCACCCCCGGGGGGTCCCCCTACAATGAGCAGTTCTTC. It yields the protein CASTPGGSPYNEQFF.

The rearrangement links TRBV5-5 to TRBJ2-2; D not resolved. Germline CDR1 reads SGHKS; CDR2 reads YYEKEE (reference sequence). The CDR3 is 15 residues long. V lost 4 bases and J lost 4, with 14 bases in between. CDR3 in DNA: TGTGCCAGCAGCCTTCGTATCTTCATCACCGGGGAGCTGTTTTTT. Encoded protein: CASSLRIFITGELFF.

V and J are TRBV6-4 and TRBJ2-1, with 12 bases fitting TRBD2. Germline V gene lookup returns CDR1 MRHNA and CDR2 SNTAGT. J gave up 4 bases and V 4 bases, and 2 bases lay outside the gene matches. The CDR3 has 15 amino acids. In DNA, the CDR3 is TGTGCCAGCAGTGTAACTAGCGGGGGGTACAATGAGCAGTTCTTC. Encoded protein: CASSVTSGGYNEQFF.

The chain has TRBV6-6 and TRBJ1-3; 8 nucleotides line up with TRBD1. This CDR3 contains 14 residues. With 5 bases clipped from V and 5 bases from J, the junction kept 5 bases outside the gene matches. The germline CDR1 and CDR2 sequences are MNHNY and SVGAGI (reference sequence). The CDR3 nucleotides are TGTGCCAGCAGTCCCGGACAGGGAAGAAACACCATATATTTT. It is translated as CASSPGQGRNTIYF.

The CDR3 DNA reads TGTGCCAGCAGCTTAGACCGGACAGCCCTGAAGGAAGTCTACGAGCAGTACTTC. It yields the protein CASSLDRTALKEVYEQYF. V and J are TRBV11-2 and TRBJ2-7; D perhaps matches TRBD1 (6 bases). V was trimmed by 0 bases and J by 3 bases, leaving 21 bases between them. This CDR3 contains 18 residues. Per the germline V gene, CDR1 is SGHAT and CDR2 is FQNNGV.

The V gene is TRBV2, the J gene TRBJ1-2; unclear D gene. The V gene lost 3 bases and the J gene lost 6 bases, with 11 bases spanning the gap. The CDR3 consists of 13 residues. From germline, CDR1 is SNHLY and CDR2 FYNNEI. DNA for the CDR3: TGTGCCAGCAGTGATCAGCTCGGTCATGGCTACACCTTC. Protein: CASSDQLGHGYTF.

This chain connects TRBV11-2 to TRBJ1-2; the D gene is possibly TRBD1 (6 bases). Germline-derived CDR1 and CDR2 are SGHAT and FQNNGV. Trimming removed 0 bases from V and 4 bases from J, with 9 bases in between. This CDR3 has 14 amino acids. CDR3 DNA sequence: TGTGCCAGCAGCTTAGACAGGGGAGGCTATGGCTACACCTTC. Protein product: CASSLDRGGYGYTF.

J is TRBJ2-3 and V is TRBV11-2; 7 nucleotides align to TRBD2. V shed 1 base, J shed 10 bases, and the junction held 2 bases outside the gene matches. Germline V CDR1 and CDR2: SGHAT, FQNNGV. This CDR3 spans 12 amino acids. CDR3 amino acids: CASSLGRGAQYF. In nucleotides, the CDR3 is TGTGCCAGCAGCTTAGGACGGGGGGCGCAGTATTTT.

The chain recombines TRBV19 with TRBJ1-5; D call uncertain. Trimming stripped 7 bases from V and 3 bases from J, with 13 bases between. The CDR3 is 14 residues long. Germline V gives CDR1 LNHDA, CDR2 SQIVND (reference sequence). CDR3 protein: CASKVSGFNQPQHF. The CDR3 nucleotides read TGTGCCAGTAAGGTCAGCGGGTTCAATCAGCCCCAGCATTTT. The variable domain in full, with the rest retrieved from reference TRBV19 and TRBJ1-5, is DGGITQSPKYLFRKEGQNVTLSCEQNLNHDAMYWYRQDPGQGLRLIYYSQIVNDFQKGDIAEGYSVSREKKESFPLTVTSAQKNPTAFYLCASKVSGFNQPQHFGDGTRLSIL.

This chain connects TRBV2 to TRBJ2-7; D possibly corresponds to TRBD1 (5 bases). With 7 bases removed from V and 3 bases from J, the gap between germline ends came to 7 bases. Germline CDR1 and CDR2: SNHLY and FYNNEI. This CDR3 comprises 11 residues. CDR3 region: CASTRDYEQYF. The CDR3 region has the DNA TGTGCCAGCACCAGGGACTACGAGCAGTACTTC.

The chain combines TRBV27 with TRBJ2-1; TRBD2 agrees at 8 bases. Germline V lookup: CDR1 MNHEY, CDR2 SMNVEV (reference sequence). Unmatched junction bases numbered 8, after V lost 8 bases and J lost 2 bases. This CDR3 has 15 amino acids. CDR3 residues: CASGRSGVAYNEQFF. CDR3 sequence (DNA): TGTGCCAGCGGGCGTAGCGGGGTAGCCTACAATGAGCAGTTCTTC.

This sequence joins TRBV7-3 and TRBJ2-1, with 11 bases identical to TRBD2. The V gene end was trimmed by 2 bases and the J gene end by 3 bases; junction bases not matched to a gene: 0. CDR1 is SGHTA, CDR2 FQGTGA, per germline. This CDR3 spans 15 amino acids. This chain's CDR3 is CASSLGTSGYNEQFF. CDR3 sequence (DNA): TGTGCCAGCAGCTTAGGGACTAGCGGCTACAATGAGCAGTTCTTC.

This clone has a handful of counts. The rearrangement joins TRBV5-1 to TRBJ1-1; D gene ambiguous. Deletions cut 4 bases from V and 7 bases from J, with 11 bases between. Germline loops: CDR1 SGHRS, CDR2 YFSETQ. This CDR3 contains 12 residues. The CDR3 sequence: CASSLPDVEAFF. The CDR3 DNA reads TGCGCCAGCAGCCTACCGGACGTTGAAGCTTTCTTT. Full variable domain (outside the CDR3, taken from reference TRBV5-1 and TRBJ1-1): KAGVTQTPRYLIKTRGQQVTLSCSPISGHRSVSWYQQTPGQGLQFLFEYFSETQRNKGNFPGRFSGRQFSNSRSEMNVSTLELGDSALYLCASSLPDVEAFFGQGTRLTVV.

CDR3 nucleotide sequence: TGTGCCAGCAGCTTGAGTAATCAGCCCCAGCATTTT. It codes for CASSLSNQPQHF. The chain employs TRBV6-1 and TRBJ1-5; no clear D. Germline values: CDR1 MNHNS, CDR2 SASEGT. V lost 6 bases to trimming and J lost 4 bases, with 7 bases between them. CDR3 length equals 12 residues.

V gene TRBV11-2 combines with J gene TRBJ1-1; TRBD1 might be the D (5 bases). The length of the CDR3 is 17 residues. Trimming pared 5 bases from V and 2 bases from J, leaving 21 bases between. The germline V gene encodes CDR1 SGHAT and CDR2 FQNNGV. DNA of the CDR3: TGTGCCAGCAGCCCCCCCTCCGGGGGTAGCCCAAACACTGAAGCTTTCTTT. Translating gives CASSPPSGGSPNTEAFF. Together with reference TRBV11-2 and TRBJ1-1, the CDR3 gives the full variable domain: EAGVAQSPRYKIIEKRQSVAFWCNPISGHATLYWYQQILGQGPKLLIQFQNNGVVDDSQLPKDRFSAERLKGVDSTLKIQPAKLEDSAVYLCASSPPSGGSPNTEAFFGQGTRLTVV.

The chain employs TRBV10-2 and TRBJ2-4, with no clear D. The ends were cut back, 8 bases at V and 8 bases at J, with 13 bases in the middle. Germline V CDR1 and CDR2: WSHSY, SAAADI. The CDR3 totals 12 residues. The CDR3 sequence: CASSGIGDIQYF. The CDR3 DNA reads as TGCGCCAGCTCGGGTATAGGCGACATTCAGTACTTC.

There are a few counts of this clone. The V and J genes are TRBV23-1 and TRBJ1-3; weak D call: TRBD1 (5 bases). TRBV23-1 is filed as an ORF, its function uncertain. Trimming stripped 4 bases from V and 0 bases from J, with 10 bases between. The CDR3 spans 15 residues. For the CDR3, the DNA is TGCGCCAGCAGTCCTAGGGGCTTCTCTGGAAACACCATATATTTT. Its protein is CASSPRGFSGNTIYF.

V and J are TRBV5-1 and TRBJ1-1, with D hard to call. The CDR3 is 14 residues long. V lost 5 bases and J 1 base, leaving 12 bases between the germline ends. The germline CDR1 and CDR2 sequences are SGHRS and YFSETQ. The CDR3 nucleotides read TGCGCCAGCAGGTCGAGAGTAGGGAACACTGAAGCTTTCTTT. It is translated as CASRSRVGNTEAFF.

The V and J genes are TRBV29-1 and TRBJ1-1; D may be TRBD1 (5 bases). This CDR3 is built from 14 residues. V was shortened by 6 bases and J by 0 bases, with 14 bases between the two germline ends. From germline, CDR1 is SQVTM and CDR2 ANQGSEA. CDR3 DNA: TGCAGCGTGGCAGGGACCCAAATGAACACTGAAGCTTTCTTT. This gives the protein CSVAGTQMNTEAFF.

V is TRBV18 and J is TRBJ1-2; 8 nucleotides agree with TRBD1. Germline CDR1 and CDR2: KGHSH and LQKENI. CDR3 length equals 18 residues. V lost 4 bases, J lost 0 bases, and 13 bases stayed unmatched. The DNA for the CDR3 is TGTGCCAGCTCACGGACCTACAGGGGGATGCGGGCTAACTATGGCTACACCTTC. Its translation is CASSRTYRGMRANYGYTF.

The V call is TRBV9, the J call TRBJ2-1, with D possibly being TRBD2 (6 bases). The ends were cut back, 3 bases at V and 6 bases at J, with 10 bases in the middle. Germline lookup yields CDR1 SGDLS and CDR2 YYNGEE. The CDR3 is 13 amino acids. The CDR3 loop reads CASSATSLNEQFF. DNA for the CDR3: TGTGCCAGCAGCGCAACTAGCCTCAATGAGCAGTTCTTC.

The V and J genes are TRBV4-2 and TRBJ2-1; the match to TRBD1 covers 7 bases. Trimming cost V 4 bases and J 5 bases; bases outside gene matches: 11. Germline CDR1 reads LGHNA; CDR2 reads YNFKEQ. CDR3 length equals 16 residues. The CDR3 sequence: CASSLDAGTANNEQFF. As DNA, the CDR3 is TGTGCCAGCAGCCTAGACGCCGGGACAGCGAACAATGAGCAGTTCTTC.

J is TRBJ2-3 and V is TRBV27; 11 nucleotides align to TRBD2. This CDR3 has 15 residues. Germline trimming cut 3 bases from V and 6 bases from J; bases unmatched to any gene: 5. The germline gives CDR1 MNHEY, CDR2 SMNVEV (reference sequence). The CDR3 protein is CASSFTSGGGDTQYF. The CDR3 DNA sequence: TGTGCCAGCAGTTTTACTAGCGGGGGTGGGGATACGCAGTATTTT.